The 17 T cell receptor beta chains below all came from one sample that was sequenced in a study of CD8+ T cells in alopecia areata. Pooled cutaneous lymph node cells were sorted using CD4, CD8alpha, NKG2D, NKG2ACE and other markers. RNA was extracted and reverse transcribed into cDNA as the sequencing template. Generated by immunoSEQ multiplex PCR, the TCRdb table keeps only in-frame clones and is missing some. Observed are under 350,000 clones, no singletons, with the top ten taking roughly 1.2%. Input material: CD4+ T cells sorted from a lymph node. These receptors were taken from a C3H/HeJ mouse with alopecia areata. The mouse strain carries the MHC haplotype H2-k.

As to this clone: The listed genes are named as in mouse. The CDR3 end is not reached by the read, which stops 4 residues before it; the germline J gene fills it in. The chain links TRBV5 to TRBJ2-7; 10 bases are a match to TRBD2. Germline CDR1 reads LGHNA; CDR2 reads YNLKQL (reference sequence). The CDR3 extends over 14 amino acids. CDR3 loop: CASSQQTGGYEQYF. The CDR3 DNA, read in part, is TGTGCCAGCAGCCAACAGACTGGGGGGTAT.

In this sample, this clone turned up a few times. Mouse gene names apply. The read ends 4 residues early relative to the CDR3; the germline J gene fills the gap. Different DNA sequences within this sample yield the same CDR3. The rearrangement joins TRBV13-1 to TRBJ2-4; TRBD2 matches at 11 bases. In germline, CDR1 is NSHNY, CDR2 SYGAGN. This CDR3 is 14 amino acids long. This CDR3 is CASSGGTGGNTLYF. The DNA read from the CDR3 is TGTGCCAGCAGTGGCGGGACTGGGGGTAAC.

This clone appeared a few times. Germline and genes here are mouse. The read halts 4 residues ahead of the CDR3 end, with the missing end drawn from the germline J gene. V and J are TRBV17 and TRBJ2-2; TRBD1 might be the D (6 bases). V shed 2 bases and J shed 6 bases, with 7 bases lying between them. Germline V gene lookup returns CDR1 MNHDT and CDR2 YYDKIL. The CDR3 runs to 13 residues. CDR3 sequence: CASSRYRAGQLYF. The sequenced CDR3 bases are TGTGCTAGCAGTAGATACAGGGCCGGG. Drawing the rest from reference TRBV17 and TRBJ2-2, the complete variable domain is DTTVKQNPRYKLARVGKPVNLICSQTMNHDTMYWYQKKPNQAPKLLLFYYDKILNREADTFEKFQSSRPNNSFCSLYIGSAGLEYSAMYLCASSRYRAGQLYFGEGSKLTVL.

A word on this clone: Gene names follow the mouse nomenclature. The read falls 4 residues short of the CDR3 end, and the missing part is taken from the germline J gene. This specimen includes other DNA sequences encoding the same CDR3. The V call is TRBV19, the J call TRBJ2-7, with 10 bases that match TRBD2. Unmatched junction bases numbered 2, after V lost 5 bases and J lost 3 bases. The CDR3 has 13 amino acids. The germline V gene encodes CDR1 FNHDT and CDR2 SITEND (reference sequence). Incomplete CDR3 DNA: TGTGCCAGCAGAAGGGACTGGGGCTAT. Residues: CASRRDWGY. The full-length CDR3 reads as CASRRDWGYEQYF.

Regarding this clone: Germline and genes: mouse. The sequenced part of the CDR3 DNA is TGTGCCAGCAGTGATGACTCTTTCTATGCT. Translation: CASSDDSFYA. The whole CDR3 region reads CASSDDSFYAEQFF. This chain connects TRBV13-1 to TRBJ2-1; D remains ambiguous. The DNA ends 4 residues before the CDR3 does, and the rest of the CDR3 is filled in from the germline J gene. CDR1 NSHNY and CDR2 SYGAGN come from the germline V gene. V was cut by 0 bases and J by 3 bases, with 7 bases left in between. CDR3 length: 14 amino acids.

On this clone: Mouse gene names and germline throughout. The read is 4 residues too short to cover the CDR3 end, so that end is filled in from the germline J gene. This sequence joins TRBV1 and TRBJ1-1; 7 bases fit TRBD1. CDR1 and CDR2 (germline): NSQYPW, LRSPGD (reference sequence). This CDR3 region has 15 residues. V dropped 0 bases and J dropped 4; count of bases not matched to a gene: 5. The CDR3 spells CTCSADFRGVTEVFF. The sequenced CDR3 bases are TGCACCTGCAGTGCAGACTTCAGGGGGGTCACA.

A remark on this clone: Gene labels here are mouse ones. The read comes to an end 4 residues before the CDR3 does, leaving the germline J gene to fill in the end. The chain recombines TRBV19 with TRBJ2-3; D is perhaps TRBD1 (5 bases). Germline V gene lookup returns CDR1 FNHDT and CDR2 SITEND (reference sequence). V gave up 4 bases and J gave up 1 base, with 7 bases separating them. CDR3 length equals 13 residues. Partial CDR3 DNA: TGTGCCAGCAGTCAACAGGGTGCAGAA. This gives the protein CASSQQGAE. The full CDR3 sequence reads CASSQQGAETLYF.

This clone was observed a few times. The gene names here belong to mouse. The read stops 4 residues short of the end of the CDR3; the missing end is completed from the germline J gene. The chain joins TRBV5 to TRBJ2-1, with 10 nucleotides matching TRBD2. Germline trimming cut 0 bases from V and 3 bases from J; bases unmatched to any gene: 8. Germline V gene lookup returns CDR1 LGHNA and CDR2 YNLKQL (reference sequence). The CDR3 has 18 amino acids. The CDR3 reads CASSQEAWGGAGYAEQFF. The DNA read from the CDR3 is TGTGCCAGCAGCCAAGAAGCCTGGGGGGGCGCCGGCTATGCT.

Worth noting for this clone: All gene names here are mouse names. The read comes to an end 4 residues before the CDR3 does, leaving the germline J gene to fill in the end. The chain is built from TRBV1 and TRBJ2-7; TRBD1 might be the D (6 bases). The CDR3 covers 15 residues. The ends were cut back, 0 bases at V and 3 bases at J, with 12 bases in the middle. Germline CDR1 reads NSQYPW; CDR2 reads LRSPGD (reference sequence). CDR3 region: CTCSADVGQIYEQYF. CDR3 DNA, as far as it was read: TGCACCTGCAGTGCAGATGTGGGACAAATCTAT.

This clone came up a few times. The gene names here belong to mouse. The read finishes 4 residues shy of the CDR3 end, and the germline J gene is used to complete it. The V call is TRBV19, the J call TRBJ2-5, with D possibly matching TRBD1 (5 bases). Germline CDR1 is FNHDT and CDR2 is SITEND (reference sequence). The CDR3 consists of 14 residues. The V gene lost 3 bases and the J gene lost 2 bases, with 10 bases spanning the gap. Partial CDR3 DNA: TGTGCCAGCAGTAACCGACAGCCCCAAGAC. It is translated as CASSNRQPQD. The complete CDR3 protein is CASSNRQPQDTQYF.

With regard to this clone: The gene names given are mouse names. The CDR3 is cut off 3 residues early in the read; its end comes from the germline J gene. This sequence joins TRBV15 and TRBJ1-6, with TRBD1 matching 9 bases. TRBJ1-6 is reported as an ORF; its role is uncertain. Looked up from germline, CDR1 is SGHND and CDR2 is FRSKSL. CDR3 length: 16 residues. Losses at the gene ends were 3 bases for V and 7 bases for J; bases not matched to a gene: 7. The CDR3 DNA, read in part, is TGTGCCAGCAGTTTCTTCCCCACAGGGGGCAATTCGCCC. Its translation: CASSFFPTGGNSP. The CDR3 in full is CASSFFPTGGNSPLYF.

This clone was seen a few times. Gene and germline names: mouse. The sequence runs out 4 residues before the end of the CDR3; the remainder is reconstructed from the germline J gene. The chain uses TRBV19 and TRBJ1-2, with D possibly matching TRBD1 (5 bases). Germline V gene lookup returns CDR1 FNHDT and CDR2 SITEND (reference sequence). V lost 3 bases to trimming and J lost 4 bases, with 10 bases between them. The CDR3 runs 13 residues. The sequenced CDR3 bases are TGTGCCAGCAGTAGAGGGGAGGGCTCC. Residues: CASSRGEGS. The complete CDR3 reads CASSRGEGSDYTF.

This clone occurred a few times. Gene names are the mouse ones. Coverage ceases 4 residues before the CDR3 finishes, and the germline J gene fills in the end. V gene TRBV4 combines with J gene TRBJ2-7; possible D gene TRBD2, 6 bases. This CDR3 comprises 13 residues. Germline values: CDR1 LGHDT, CDR2 YNNKQL (reference sequence). The V end lost 4 bases, the J end lost 3 bases, and 10 bases lay between the germline ends. CDR3 DNA, as far as it was read: TGTGCCAGCAGCTTACGGGGGGACTAT. Its protein product is CASSLRGDY. The entire CDR3 protein reads CASSLRGDYEQYF.

Turning to this clone: Genes and germline come from the mouse. The CDR3 end falls 4 residues outside the read, so it is completed with the germline J gene. This sample includes further DNA sequences coding for the same CDR3. The chain employs TRBV19 and TRBJ2-1; 9 positions agree with TRBD2. After removal of 0 bases from V and 3 bases from J, the junction contained 1 base not matched to a gene. The CDR3 has 15 residues. CDR1 and CDR2 from the germline V gene are FNHDT and SITEND (reference sequence). The CDR3 reads CASSIVWGGYAEQFF. The sequenced CDR3 bases are TGTGCCAGCAGTATAGTCTGGGGGGGCTATGCT.

This clone was picked up a small number of times. Gene names denote mouse genes. The read halts 4 residues ahead of the CDR3 end, with the missing end drawn from the germline J gene. The chain links TRBV14 to TRBJ2-1; TRBD2 agrees at 12 bases. Trimming at V came to 3 bases and at J to 4 bases, leaving 5 bases not matched to a gene. This CDR3 has 16 amino acids. Germline values: CDR1 SGHDT, CDR2 FRDEAV. The CDR3 DNA, read in part, is TGTGCCAGCAGTTGGACTGGGGGGGGCCGTTATGCT. This encodes CASSWTGGGRYA. In full, the CDR3 reads CASSWTGGGRYAEQFF.

This clone was recorded a few times. Mouse germline and gene names are used. The CDR3 end falls 4 residues outside the read, so it is completed with the germline J gene. The genes are TRBV13-1 and TRBJ1-2; D gene unclear. V was cut by 1 base and J by 2 bases, with 6 bases left in between. The CDR3 has 13 amino acids. Germline V gene sequence: CDR1 NSHNY, CDR2 SYGAGN. CDR3 sequence: CASSDTPNSDYTF. The sequenced part of the CDR3 DNA is TGTGCCAGCAGTGATACACCCAACTCC.

This clone was observed a few times. The gene symbols are mouse symbols. From the germline J gene comes the end of the CDR3, since the read stops 4 residues before it. The chain has TRBV31 and TRBJ2-3; 7 nucleotides align to TRBD1. Germline loops: CDR1 GKSSPN, CDR2 SITVG. V gave up 3 bases and J gave up 1 base; unmatched junction bases: 7. The CDR3 length is 15 residues. The sequenced part of the CDR3 DNA is TGTGCCTGGAGACCCGACAGGGTTGGTGCAGAA. Translation: CAWRPDRVGAE. The CDR3 in its entirety is CAWRPDRVGAETLYF.